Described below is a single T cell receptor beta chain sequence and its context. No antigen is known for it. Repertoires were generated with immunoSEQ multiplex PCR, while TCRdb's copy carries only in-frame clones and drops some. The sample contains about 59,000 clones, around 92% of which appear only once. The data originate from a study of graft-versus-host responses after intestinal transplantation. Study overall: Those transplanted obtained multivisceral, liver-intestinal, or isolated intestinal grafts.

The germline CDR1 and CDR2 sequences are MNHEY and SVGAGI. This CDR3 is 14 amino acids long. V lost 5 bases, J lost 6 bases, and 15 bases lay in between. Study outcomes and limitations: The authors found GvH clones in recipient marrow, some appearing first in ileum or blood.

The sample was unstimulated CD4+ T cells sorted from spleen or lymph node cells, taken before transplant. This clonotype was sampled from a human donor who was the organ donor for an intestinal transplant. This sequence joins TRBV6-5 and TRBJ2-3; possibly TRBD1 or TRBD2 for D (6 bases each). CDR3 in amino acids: CASSGRGPGDTQYF. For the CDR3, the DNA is TGTGCCAGCAGTGGCCGGGGGCCAGGGGATACGCAGTATTTT.